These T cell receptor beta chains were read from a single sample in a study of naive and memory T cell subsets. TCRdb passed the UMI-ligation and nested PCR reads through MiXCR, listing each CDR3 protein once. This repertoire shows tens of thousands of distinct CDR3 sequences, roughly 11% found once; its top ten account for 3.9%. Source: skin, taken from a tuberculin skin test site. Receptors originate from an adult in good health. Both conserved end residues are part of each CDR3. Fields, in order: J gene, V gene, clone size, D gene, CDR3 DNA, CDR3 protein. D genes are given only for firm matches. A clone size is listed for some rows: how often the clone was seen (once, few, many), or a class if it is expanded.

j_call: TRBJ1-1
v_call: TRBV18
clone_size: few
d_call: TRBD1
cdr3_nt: TGTGCCAGCTCACCAACAGGGGAGGGTGACTCTGAAGCTTTCTTT
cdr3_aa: CASSPTGEGDSEAFF

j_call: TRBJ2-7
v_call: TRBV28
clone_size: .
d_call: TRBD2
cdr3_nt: TGTGCCAGCAGTTTCCCGGCGGGAGGGGGTGAGCAGTACTTC
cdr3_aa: CASSFPAGGGEQYF

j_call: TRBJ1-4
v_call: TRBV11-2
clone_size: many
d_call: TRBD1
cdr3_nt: TGTGCCAGCAGCTTAGGACAGGGAACTAATGAAAAACTGTTTTTT
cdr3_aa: CASSLGQGTNEKLFF

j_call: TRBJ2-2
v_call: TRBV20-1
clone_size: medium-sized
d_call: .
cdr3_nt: TGCAGTGCGGAAATGGGGGGTGCTAGCACCGGGGAGCTGTTTTTT
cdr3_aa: CSAEMGGASTGELFF

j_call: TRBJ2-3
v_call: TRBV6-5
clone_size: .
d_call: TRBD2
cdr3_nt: TGTGCCAGCAGTTACTCGGGACTAGCGGTAGATACGCAGTATTTT
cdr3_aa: CASSYSGLAVDTQYF

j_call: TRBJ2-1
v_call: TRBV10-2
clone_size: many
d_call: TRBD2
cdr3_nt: TGCGCCAGCAGTGTCGGTAGCGGGGGAGTTTACAATGAGCAGTTCTTC
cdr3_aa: CASSVGSGGVYNEQFF

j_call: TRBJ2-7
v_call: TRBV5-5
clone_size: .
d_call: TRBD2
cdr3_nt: TGTGCCAGCAGCTTAATAGCGGGGACTACCTACGAGCAGTACTTC
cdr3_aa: CASSLIAGTTYEQYF

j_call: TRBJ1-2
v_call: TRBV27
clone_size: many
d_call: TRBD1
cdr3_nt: TGTGCCAGCAGTTTTCGAGGACAGGGGGCGTCTGGCTACACCTTC
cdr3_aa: CASSFRGQGASGYTF

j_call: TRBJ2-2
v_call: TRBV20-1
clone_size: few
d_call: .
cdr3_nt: TGCAGTGCTAGAAAGGCGAGAGTGGGCGGGGAGCTGTTTTTT
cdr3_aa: CSARKARVGGELFF

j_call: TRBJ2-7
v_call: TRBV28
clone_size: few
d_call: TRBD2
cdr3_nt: TGTGCCAGCAGTACACTAGCGGGAGTAGCCTACGAGCAGTACTTC
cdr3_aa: CASSTLAGVAYEQYF

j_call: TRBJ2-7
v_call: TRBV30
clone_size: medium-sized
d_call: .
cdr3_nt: TGTGCCTGGAGTGTACGCGGCAGTTTGTACGAGCAGTACTTC
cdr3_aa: CAWSVRGSLYEQYF

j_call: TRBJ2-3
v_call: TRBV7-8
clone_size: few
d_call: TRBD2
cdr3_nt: TGTGCCAGCAGCCCCAGGACTAGCGGGAGAGGAGATACGCAGTATTTT
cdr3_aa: CASSPRTSGRGDTQYF

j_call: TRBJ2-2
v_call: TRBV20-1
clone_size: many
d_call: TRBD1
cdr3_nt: TGCAGTTCTTACCCTTTGACAGGGTTCACCGGGGAGCTGTTTTTT
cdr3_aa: CSSYPLTGFTGELFF

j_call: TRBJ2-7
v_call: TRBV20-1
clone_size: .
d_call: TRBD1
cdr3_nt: TGCAGAGCAGGAGGGACAGGGAACGAGCAGTACTTC
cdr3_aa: CRAGGTGNEQYF

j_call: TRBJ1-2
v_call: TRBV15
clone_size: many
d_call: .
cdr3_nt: TGTGCCACCAGCAGAGACGACAACTGGAGAGGCTACACCTTC
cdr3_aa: CATSRDDNWRGYTF

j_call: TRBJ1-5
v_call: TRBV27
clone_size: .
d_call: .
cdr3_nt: TGTGCCAGCAGACTATCCCGGGAACTCCCAGAGATCTTT
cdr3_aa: CASRLSRELPEIF

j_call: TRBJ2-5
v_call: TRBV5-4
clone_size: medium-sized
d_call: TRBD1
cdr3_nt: TGTGCCAGCAGCGTACAGGGGGCTCAAGAGACCCAGTACTTC
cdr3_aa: CASSVQGAQETQYF

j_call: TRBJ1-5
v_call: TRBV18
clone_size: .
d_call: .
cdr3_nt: TGTGCCAGCTCACCAAGTTCTGGAAATCAGCCCCAGCATTTT
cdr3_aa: CASSPSSGNQPQHF

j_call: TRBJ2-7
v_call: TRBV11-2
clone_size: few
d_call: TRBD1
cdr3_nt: TGTGCCAGCAGCTCTTTGGGGACAGTTCTTTACGAGCAGTACTTC
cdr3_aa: CASSSLGTVLYEQYF

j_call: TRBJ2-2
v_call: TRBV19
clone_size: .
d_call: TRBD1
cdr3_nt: TGTGCCAGTAGTACAGCCGTTTTCGGGACAGTAACCGGGGAGCTGTTTTTT
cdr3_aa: CASSTAVFGTVTGELFF

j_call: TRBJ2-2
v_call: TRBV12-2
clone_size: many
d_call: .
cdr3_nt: TGTGCAAGTCGCTTAGCGCCGAGAGGACTAGCGGTAAACTTCGCGAACACCGGGGAGCTGTTTTTT
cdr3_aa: CASRLAPRGLAVNFANTGELFF

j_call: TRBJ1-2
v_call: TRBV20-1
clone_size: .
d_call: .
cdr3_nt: TGCAGTGCTAGCCCCGTTGGAACCTATGGCTACACCTTC
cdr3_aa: CSASPVGTYGYTF

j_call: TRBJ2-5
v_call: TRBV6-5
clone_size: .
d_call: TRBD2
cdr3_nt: TGTGCCAGCAGTTACTCCCCCGGGCTAGCGGGCGACCAAGAGACCCAGTACTTC
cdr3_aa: CASSYSPGLAGDQETQYF

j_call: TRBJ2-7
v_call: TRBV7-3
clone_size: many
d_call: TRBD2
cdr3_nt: TGTGCCAGCAGCTTAACTCCGGGAGGACGGATCGAGCAGTACTTC
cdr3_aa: CASSLTPGGRIEQYF

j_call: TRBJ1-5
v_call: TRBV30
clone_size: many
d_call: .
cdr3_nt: TGTGCCTGCGACTCCCACGGTCGCAATCAGCCCCAGCATTTT
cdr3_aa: CACDSHGRNQPQHF

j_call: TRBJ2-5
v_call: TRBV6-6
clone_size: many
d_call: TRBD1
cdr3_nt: TGTGCCAGCAGAGAGACAGGGGGGAAAGAGACCCAGTACTTC
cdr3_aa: CASRETGGKETQYF

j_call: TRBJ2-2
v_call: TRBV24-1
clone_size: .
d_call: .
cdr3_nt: TGTGCCACCGAAACGGGCTGGGGGTTCGGCGGGGAGCTGTTTTTT
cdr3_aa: CATETGWGFGGELFF

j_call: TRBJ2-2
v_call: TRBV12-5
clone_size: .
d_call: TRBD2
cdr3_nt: TGTGCTAGTGGTCCGGAAGCGGGGGGGCTCGTCACCGGGGAGCTGTTTTTT
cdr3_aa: CASGPEAGGLVTGELFF

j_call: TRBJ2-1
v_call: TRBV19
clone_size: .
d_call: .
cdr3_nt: TGTGCCAGTAGATACAGGGAAATCAACAATGAGCAGTTCTTC
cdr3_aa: CASRYREINNEQFF

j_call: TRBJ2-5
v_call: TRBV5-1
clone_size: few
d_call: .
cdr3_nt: TGCGCCAGCAGCGGAGAGACCCAGTACTTC
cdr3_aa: CASSGETQYF

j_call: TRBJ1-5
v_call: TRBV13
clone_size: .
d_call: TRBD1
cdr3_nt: TGTGCCAGCAGCCCGGGACAGAATCAGCCCCAGCATTTT
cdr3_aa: CASSPGQNQPQHF

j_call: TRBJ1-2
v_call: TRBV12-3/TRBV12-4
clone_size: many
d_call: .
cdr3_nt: TGTGCCAGCAACTCACTTTCGACAACAGATAATGGCTACACCTTC
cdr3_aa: CASNSLSTTDNGYTF

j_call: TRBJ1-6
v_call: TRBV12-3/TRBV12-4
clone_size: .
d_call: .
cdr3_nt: TGTGCCAGCAGTTTAAACGAGGGGAATTCACCCCTCCACTTT
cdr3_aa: CASSLNEGNSPLHF

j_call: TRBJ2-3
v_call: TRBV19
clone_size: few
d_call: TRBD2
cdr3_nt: TGTGCCAGTAGTATGGTGACTAGCGGGGGGCTGAATACGCAGTATTTT
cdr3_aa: CASSMVTSGGLNTQYF

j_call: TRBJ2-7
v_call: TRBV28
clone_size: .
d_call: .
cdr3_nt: TGTGCCAGCAGGGGTCAGTGGGACGAGCAGTACTTC
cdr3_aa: CASRGQWDEQYF

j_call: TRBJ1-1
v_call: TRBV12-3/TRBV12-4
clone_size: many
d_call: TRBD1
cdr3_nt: TGTGCCAGCAGTTTATACAGGGGGGTGGACACTGAAGCTTTCTTT
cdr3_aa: CASSLYRGVDTEAFF

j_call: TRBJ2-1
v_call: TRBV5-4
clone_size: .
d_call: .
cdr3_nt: TGTGCCAGCACCTACATGGTTAAAGCTTGGGGGAGGAACAATGAGCAGTTCTTC
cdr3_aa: CASTYMVKAWGRNNEQFF

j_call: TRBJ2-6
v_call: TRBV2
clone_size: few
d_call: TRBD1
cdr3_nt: TGTGCCAGCGGTCGGGACAGGGGGTTATCTGGGGCCAACGTCCTGACTTTC
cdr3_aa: CASGRDRGLSGANVLTF

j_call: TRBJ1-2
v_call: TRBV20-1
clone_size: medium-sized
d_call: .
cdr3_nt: TGCAGTGCTAGAGATGAGGTTAGGGCTAACTATGGCTACACCTTC
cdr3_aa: CSARDEVRANYGYTF

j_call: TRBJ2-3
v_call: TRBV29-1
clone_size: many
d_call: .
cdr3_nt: TGCAGCGTTAGGGCAGGGGCAGGGGATACGCAGTATTTT
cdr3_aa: CSVRAGAGDTQYF

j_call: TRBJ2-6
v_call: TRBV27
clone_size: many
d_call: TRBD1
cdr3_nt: TGTGCCAGCAGTGCCGGGACAGGGGAGGGGGCCAACGTCCTGACTTTC
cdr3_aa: CASSAGTGEGANVLTF

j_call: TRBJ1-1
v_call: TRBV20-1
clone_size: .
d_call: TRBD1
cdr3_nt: TGCAGTGCTCAGACAGGGGGCTGGACTGAAGCTTTCTTT
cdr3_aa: CSAQTGGWTEAFF

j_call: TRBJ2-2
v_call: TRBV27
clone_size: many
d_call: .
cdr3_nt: TGTGCCAGCAGGGGAGACTCATCCCCGGAGCTGTTTTTT
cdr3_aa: CASRGDSSPELFF